One and the same sample provided the 26 T cell receptor beta chains below, sequenced in a study of T cell repertoires in ileal Crohn's disease. Produced via immunoSEQ multiplex PCR; TCRdb's table is partial and in-frame only. The table includes 15,000 or so clones, about 90% detected once. The source material was ileal tissue. The receptors were gathered from an adult with Crohn's disease.

The V gene is TRBV6-1, the J gene TRBJ2-7; tentatively, D is TRBD2 (7 bases). Germline V gene lookup returns CDR1 MNHNS and CDR2 SASEGT. There are 14 residues in the CDR3. V was trimmed by 7 bases and J by 2 bases, leaving 15 bases between them. The CDR3 loop is CASTKGGNTYEQYF. In nucleotides, the CDR3 is TGTGCCAGCACAAAGGGGGGGAATACCTACGAGCAGTACTTC.

The chain couples TRBV7-9 to TRBJ2-7, with TRBD1 identical over 7 bases. This CDR3 spans 16 amino acids. Germline lookup yields CDR1 SEHNR and CDR2 FQNEAQ (reference sequence). The junction had 12 bases not matched to a gene; V was cut back by 5 bases and J by 2 bases. Written as DNA, the CDR3 is TGTGCCAGCAGCCCCGTCGGGACAGATTTTACCTACGAGCAGTACTTC. Residues: CASSPVGTDFTYEQYF.

This clone was seen a handful of times. The rearrangement links TRBV5-1 to TRBJ1-2; no reliable D call. Per germline, CDR1 SGHRS and CDR2 YFSETQ. The CDR3 is 14 residues long. The germline V and J ends were trimmed by 7 bases and 1 base, with 14 bases remaining between them. CDR3 residues: CASRYRLNNYGYTF. DNA for the CDR3: TGCGCCAGCCGCTACAGATTAAATAACTATGGCTACACCTTC.

The chain recombines TRBV6-1 with TRBJ1-3, with a possible D match to TRBD1 (5 bases). The CDR3 covers 14 residues. Germline lookup yields CDR1 MNHNS and CDR2 SASEGT. With 5 bases removed from V and 3 bases from J, the gap between germline ends came to 11 bases. Here the CDR3 DNA reads TGTGCCAGCAGTCTTACGACAGTTGGAAACACCATATATTTT. This encodes CASSLTTVGNTIYF.

The chain couples TRBV5-6 to TRBJ2-7, with 9 bases identical to TRBD1. Germline V gene data show CDR1 as SGHDT and CDR2 as YYEEEE. This CDR3 is built from 16 residues. V shed 3 bases and J 1 base; nucleotides not matched to a gene: 8. In DNA, the CDR3 is TGTGCCAGCAGCTACCTGGACAGGGGCCCTTCCTACGAGCAGTACTTC. This gives the protein CASSYLDRGPSYEQYF.

This clone was observed a single time. The chain has TRBV6-6 and TRBJ1-1, with D perhaps TRBD1 (6 bases). Trimming took 3 bases from V and 5 from J, leaving 13 bases between them. CDR1 MNHNY and CDR2 SVGAGI come from the germline V gene (reference sequence). The CDR3 covers 14 residues. CDR3: CASSYAGGTTEAFF. The CDR3 nucleotides are TGTGCCAGCAGTTATGCGGGGGGGACAACTGAAGCTTTCTTT.

This clone was detected only a few times. V gene TRBV4-1 combines with J gene TRBJ2-3, with TRBD1 as a possible D gene (5 bases). Trimming stripped 1 base from V and 4 bases from J, with 12 bases between. Germline values: CDR1 MGHRA, CDR2 YSYEKL. The length of the CDR3 is 15 residues. CDR3 DNA: TGCGCCAGCAGCCAAGCGCAGGGCTCGCCAGATACGCAGTATTTT. Protein product: CASSQAQGSPDTQYF.

This rearrangement joins TRBV7-8 to TRBJ2-7; D is possibly TRBD2 (6 bases). CDR1 and CDR2 (germline): SGHVS, FQNEAQ. Trimming pared 1 base from V and 12 bases from J, leaving 16 bases between. The CDR3 is 13 residues long. The CDR3 DNA reads as TGTGCCAGCAGCTTAGATCCGGGCGGGGAGAGGTACTTC. It specifies CASSLDPGGERYF.

The chain combines TRBV15 with TRBJ2-3; D might be TRBD1 (6 bases). The CDR3 sequence is 18 residues long. Trimming removed 2 bases at V and 6 bases at J, with 24 bases between. The germline V gene has CDR1 LNHNV and CDR2 YYDKDF (reference sequence). CDR3 nucleotide sequence: TGTGCCACCAGCAGATCCGGGGCGCTAATGGGGGCTATGGATACGCAGTATTTT. This gives the protein CATSRSGALMGAMDTQYF.

The chain is built from TRBV29-1 and TRBJ2-7, with D unresolved. Trimming left V 4 bases short and J 5 bases short, with 12 bases between. Germline loops: CDR1 SQVTM, CDR2 ANQGSEA. The CDR3 covers 12 residues. The CDR3 spells CSVGGLSDEQYF. CDR3 bases: TGCAGCGTTGGAGGCCTATCGGACGAGCAGTACTTC.

Details on this clone: The same CDR3 is also encoded by other DNA sequences in this sample. The chain couples TRBV5-6 to TRBJ1-5; 9 bases map to TRBD1. Germline trimming cut 1 base from V and 7 bases from J; bases unmatched to any gene: 6. The CDR3 is 15 amino acids. Germline CDR1 is SGHDT and CDR2 is YYEEEE. This chain's CDR3 is CASSLYGTGLQPQHF. The DNA for the CDR3 is TGTGCCAGCAGCTTGTACGGGACAGGGCTGCAGCCCCAGCATTTT.

This chain links TRBV19 with TRBJ1-5; D might be TRBD1 (5 bases). Germline V gives CDR1 LNHDA, CDR2 SQIVND (reference sequence). Deletions cut 5 bases from V and 6 bases from J, with 17 bases between. CDR3 length equals 15 residues. DNA of the CDR3: TGTGCCAGTAGTCTAACCCACGGGGGGGGTCAGCCCCAGCATTTT. This codes for CASSLTHGGGQPQHF.

This clone came up once. The V call is TRBV5-4, the J call TRBJ1-2, with TRBD1 matching over 8 bases. V was clipped by 2 bases and J by 3 bases; unmatched bases: 9. The CDR3 totals 16 residues. Germline CDR1 SGHNT, CDR2 YYREEE (reference sequence). This chain's CDR3 is CASSFPAGTGYYGYTF. In DNA form, the CDR3 reads TGTGCCAGCAGCTTCCCTGCCGGGACAGGATACTATGGCTACACCTTC.

This chain uses TRBV18 with TRBJ1-2, with a possible D match to TRBD1 (6 bases). CDR1 and CDR2 from the germline V gene are KGHSH and LQKENI. CDR3 length: 17 amino acids. Trimming shortened V by 4 bases and J by 2 bases, and 20 bases separated the two germline ends. The CDR3 DNA is TGTGCCAGCTCACTGTGGACAGAATCCCAACCGAACTATGGCTACACCTTC. Protein product: CASSLWTESQPNYGYTF.

The V call is TRBV29-1, the J call TRBJ2-7, with TRBD2 matching 7 bases. The junction had 7 bases not matched to a gene; V was cut back by 7 bases and J by 4 bases. The CDR3 length is 12 residues. Germline CDR1 is SQVTM and CDR2 is ANQGSEA. This CDR3 reads CSAGGGQYEQYF. In DNA form, the CDR3 reads TGCAGCGCGGGGGGTGGGCAGTACGAGCAGTACTTC.

This clone was seen a single time. The chain recombines TRBV6-5 with TRBJ2-7; 7 positions match TRBD1. J was trimmed by 0 bases and V by 7 bases; bases with no gene match: 6. The CDR3 is made up of 14 amino acids. Germline CDR1 and CDR2: MNHEY and SVGAGI. The chain's CDR3 is CASTDSGGSYEQYF. In DNA, the CDR3 is TGTGCCAGCACCGACTCAGGGGGCTCCTACGAGCAGTACTTC.

The chain has TRBV4-2 and TRBJ2-7; 10 bases are a match to TRBD1. Unmatched junction bases numbered 4, after V lost 0 bases and J lost 2 bases. The V gene's germline CDR1 is LGHNA and CDR2 YNFKEQ. The CDR3 contains 16 residues. This CDR3 reads CASSQEGQGPTYEQYF. The CDR3 DNA sequence: TGTGCCAGCAGCCAAGAGGGACAGGGGCCGACCTACGAGCAGTACTTC.

The chain combines TRBV7-2 with TRBJ2-7; tentative D call: TRBD2 (6 bases). V was shortened by 0 bases and J by 12 bases, with 15 bases between the two germline ends. This CDR3 spans 13 amino acids. Germline CDR1 SGHTA, CDR2 FQGNSA. The CDR3 reads CASSLARPGGVYF. CDR3 bases: TGTGCCAGCAGCTTAGCTCGGCCTGGCGGGGTGTACTTC.

This clone was counted a single time. The V call is TRBV2, the J call TRBJ1-5; weak D call: TRBD1 (6 bases). Germline loops: CDR1 SNHLY, CDR2 FYNNEI. The CDR3 sequence is 13 residues long. V lost 6 bases and J 5 bases, leaving 11 bases between the germline ends. The CDR3 reads CASRTGGDQPQHF. As DNA, the CDR3 is TGTGCCAGCAGGACAGGCGGAGATCAGCCCCAGCATTTT.

This clone has more than one count but fewer than ten. The V call is TRBV5-1, the J call TRBJ2-5, with TRBD2 matching over 8 bases. This CDR3 has 17 residues. The V gene end was trimmed by 7 bases and the J gene end by 5 bases; junction bases not matched to a gene: 19. CDR1 and CDR2 from the germline V gene are SGHRS and YFSETQ. The CDR3 coding sequence is TGCGCCAGCGGAGGGGACTTGACGAATCGGGAGGGGGAGACCCAGTACTTC. Translation: CASGGDLTNREGETQYF.

The rearrangement joins TRBV7-6 to TRBJ2-3; 10 bases line up with TRBD2. V was clipped by 5 bases and J by 3 bases; unmatched bases: 8. Germline V gives CDR1 SGHVS, CDR2 FNYEAQ. The CDR3 has 16 amino acids. CDR3 bases: TGTGCCAGCAGCAAGATAGCGGGAGGATTGACAGATACGCAGTATTTT. As protein: CASSKIAGGLTDTQYF.

V gene TRBV18 combines with J gene TRBJ1-3; 8 nucleotides match TRBD1. The V segment lost 5 bases and the J segment 1 base; nucleotides outside the gene matches: 10. This CDR3 is built from 17 residues. Germline lookup yields CDR1 KGHSH and CDR2 LQKENI. The CDR3 DNA sequence: TGTGCCAGCTCATTTACTTACAGACAGGGGTCTGGAAACACCATATATTTT. It encodes CASSFTYRQGSGNTIYF.

The chain recombines TRBV7-6 with TRBJ2-7; perhaps TRBD1 as D (5 bases). Trimming left V 5 bases short and J 0 bases short, with 17 bases between. The CDR3 extends over 16 amino acids. Germline V gene data show CDR1 as SGHVS and CDR2 as FNYEAQ. The chain's CDR3 is CASSPQTGLSSYEQYF. The CDR3 nucleotides read TGTGCCAGCAGCCCTCAAACAGGCCTGAGCTCCTACGAGCAGTACTTC. Supplemented by reference TRBV7-6 and TRBJ2-7, the full variable domain reads GAGVSQSPRYKVTKRGQDVALRCDPISGHVSLYWYRQALGQGPEFLTYFNYEAQQDKSGLPNDRFSAERPEGSISTLTIQRTEQRDSAMYRCASSPQTGLSSYEQYFGPGTRLTVT.

The V call is TRBV18, the J call TRBJ1-4; the match to TRBD1 covers 7 bases. With V trimmed by 3 bases and J by 0 bases, 13 bases remained unmatched. This CDR3 spans 19 amino acids. Germline-derived CDR1 and CDR2 are KGHSH and LQKENI. CDR3 nucleotide sequence: TGTGCCAGCTCACCCCAATGGCCAGGGGGAAACCCAACTAATGAAAAACTGTTTTTT. Encoded protein: CASSPQWPGGNPTNEKLFF.

This sequence joins TRBV28 and TRBJ2-2; no clear D. The CDR3 has 14 amino acids. Germline V CDR1 and CDR2: MDHEN, SYDVKM. V was clipped by 2 bases and J by 0 bases, with 4 bases between them. The CDR3 nucleotides are TGTGCCAGCAGTTTAATATCGAACACCGGGGAGCTGTTTTTT. It yields the protein CASSLISNTGELFF. Full variable domain (missing parts from reference TRBV28 and TRBJ2-2): DVKVTQSSRYLVKRTGEKVFLECVQDMDHENMFWYRQDPGLGLRLIYFSYDVKMKEKGDIPEGYSVSREKKERFSLILESASTNQTSMYLCASSLISNTGELFFGEGSRLTVL.

Concerning this clone: Because the CDR3's place on the DNA is in doubt, the DNA is left out and the CDR3 is given as listed by TCRdb. V gene TRBV6-5 combines with J gene TRBJ1-1; the table assigns TRBD1, which was not confirmed against the DNA. The CDR3 contains 16 residues when both ends are counted. Per germline, CDR1 MNHEY and CDR2 SVGAGI. The CDR3 loop is CASSSSTGRMNTEAFF.